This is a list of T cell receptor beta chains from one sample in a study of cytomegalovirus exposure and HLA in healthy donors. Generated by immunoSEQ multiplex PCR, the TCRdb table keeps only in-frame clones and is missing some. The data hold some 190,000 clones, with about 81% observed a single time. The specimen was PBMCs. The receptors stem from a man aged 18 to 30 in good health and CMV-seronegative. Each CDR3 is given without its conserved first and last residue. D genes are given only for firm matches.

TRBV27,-,ASAPRQKRRTEAF
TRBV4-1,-,ASSQDGPGTAGNTIY
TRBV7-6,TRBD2,ASSLGGGYNEQF
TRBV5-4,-,ASSFLGAENTEAF
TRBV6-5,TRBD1,ASKPGQGTNQPQH
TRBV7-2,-,ASSLGGRSQLYEQY
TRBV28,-,ASSFPGHSRAETQY
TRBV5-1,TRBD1,ASSPGQGAPGNTIY
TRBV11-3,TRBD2,ASSRGRDDEQF
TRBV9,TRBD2,ASSVVASGYTGELF
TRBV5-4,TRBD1,ASSLAGGALGELF
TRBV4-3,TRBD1,ASSQEQQVGTGGHSPLH
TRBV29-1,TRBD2,SVELSGGVYNEQF
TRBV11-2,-,ASSTGTSYEQY
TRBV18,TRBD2,ASSPPGLAHYEQY
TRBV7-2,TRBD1,ASSLIRGQGETQY
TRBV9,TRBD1,ASSADGTASYGYT
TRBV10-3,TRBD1,AINDRDNLQETQY
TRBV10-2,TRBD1,ASSSQGASYEQY
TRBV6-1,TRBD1,ATSRGPFTGELF
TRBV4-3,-,ASSQRGRTTYNEQF
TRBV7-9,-,ASSPRWHRFNYGYT